The 27 T cell receptor beta chains below were found in one sample sequenced in a study of Tregs in tolerant kidney transplant recipients. Assay used: immunoSEQ multiplex PCR; TCRdb lists only in-frame clones, some missing. In the table there are tens of thousands of clones, about 98% of which are singletons. The input for sequencing was CD4+ T cells from blood, taken before the transplant. The receptors shown here come from a human donor who received a combined kidney and bone marrow transplant.

The chain couples TRBV27 to TRBJ1-4; the D is unclear. Per germline, CDR1 MNHEY and CDR2 SMNVEV (reference sequence). This CDR3 spans 15 amino acids. Trimming removed 6 bases from V and 0 bases from J, with 11 bases in between. CDR3 nucleotide sequence: TGTGCCAGCAGAGCCCGGGTAACAACTAATGAAAAACTGTTTTTT. It translates to CASRARVTTNEKLFF.

The chain joins TRBV30 to TRBJ1-2; no firm D call. The length of the CDR3 is 12 residues. Trimming shortened V by 1 base and J by 2 bases, and 5 bases separated the two germline ends. Germline loops: CDR1 GTSNPN, CDR2 SVGIG (reference sequence). The CDR3 sequence is CAWSAQNYGYTF. CDR3 sequence (DNA): TGTGCCTGGAGTGCACAAAACTATGGCTACACCTTC.

V and J are TRBV4-3 and TRBJ1-4; D uncertain. The CDR3 runs 16 residues. Between the trimmed V and J ends, which lost 0 bases and 0 bases, there was a span of 8 bases. Germline V gene sequence: CDR1 LGHNA, CDR2 YSLEER. The CDR3 DNA reads TGCGCCAGCAGCCAAGATGTAACAGCAACTAATGAAAAACTGTTTTTT. Translation: CASSQDVTATNEKLFF.

The CDR3 is CASSWTSGEYNEQFF. In DNA, the CDR3 is TGTGCCAGCAGCTGGACTAGCGGAGAATACAATGAGCAGTTCTTC. The chain is built from TRBV7-3 and TRBJ2-1, with 10 bases lining up with TRBD2. The trim removed 4 bases at V and 4 bases at J, leaving 4 bases unmatched. The CDR3 is 15 residues long. CDR1 SGHTA and CDR2 FQGTGA come from the germline V gene.

This clone was seen only once. The chain couples TRBV10-3 to TRBJ2-3; 7 bases agree with TRBD2. CDR3 length equals 17 residues. The germline V gene encodes CDR1 ENHRY and CDR2 SYGVKD. V lost 2 bases and J lost 2; bases outside the gene matches: 10. The CDR3 protein is CAISEAERDWFTDTQYF. Here the CDR3 DNA reads TGTGCCATCAGTGAGGCGGAGCGGGATTGGTTCACAGATACGCAGTATTTT.

This rearrangement joins TRBV18 to TRBJ1-2, with D possibly matching TRBD1 (5 bases). CDR3 size: 13 residues. V shed 2 bases and J shed 2 bases, with 6 bases lying between them. CDR1 and CDR2 (germline): KGHSH, LQKENI. CDR3 sequence reads: CASSPTGNYGYTF. The CDR3 nucleotides read TGTGCCAGCTCACCAACAGGAAACTATGGCTACACCTTC.

The V gene is TRBV6-1, the J gene TRBJ2-5, with 7 bases lining up with TRBD1. The CDR3 is 13 residues long. The junction had 5 bases not matched to a gene; V was cut back by 5 bases and J by 5 bases. Germline CDR1 MNHNS, CDR2 SASEGT. The CDR3 protein is CASSRGQLETQYF. The CDR3 DNA follows: TGTGCCAGCAGTAGGGGACAGCTGGAGACCCAGTACTTC.

The chain links TRBV6-5 to TRBJ2-7; TRBD1 is a possible D gene (6 bases). V was trimmed by 2 bases and J by 3 bases, leaving 14 bases between them. The CDR3 totals 15 residues. The germline CDR1 and CDR2 sequences are MNHEY and SVGAGI. CDR3 amino acids: CASSYDRSSGYEQYF. The CDR3 nucleotides read TGTGCCAGCAGTTACGACAGGTCCTCGGGCTACGAGCAGTACTTC.

This chain connects TRBV5-1 to TRBJ2-3; D not certain. The CDR3 spans 14 residues. Trimming shortened V by 3 bases and J by 2 bases, and 10 bases separated the two germline ends. The germline V gene encodes CDR1 SGHRS and CDR2 YFSETQ. The CDR3 DNA reads TGCGCCAGCAGCTCGCGGTCCCCCACAGATACGCAGTATTTT. This codes for CASSSRSPTDTQYF.

The chain employs TRBV19 and TRBJ2-7; 7 nucleotides agree with TRBD2. Trimming at V came to 5 bases and at J to 3 bases, leaving 10 bases not matched to a gene. The CDR3 has 15 residues. Germline CDR1 reads LNHDA; CDR2 reads SQIVND (reference sequence). CDR3 coding DNA: TGTGCCAGTAGTCTTGGGGGGGTTCCCTACTACGAGCAGTACTTC. Translated, it gives CASSLGGVPYYEQYF.

The chain combines TRBV7-2 with TRBJ2-1; D possibly corresponds to TRBD2 (6 bases). The CDR3 is 15 amino acids. The germline V gene has CDR1 SGHTA and CDR2 FQGNSA. V was shortened by 5 bases and J by 4 bases, with 15 bases between the two germline ends. The CDR3 bases are TGTGCCAGCAGCCGCGTGGTGGGGGGATACAATGAGCAGTTCTTC. Its protein is CASSRVVGGYNEQFF.

This chain connects TRBV4-2 to TRBJ2-2; TRBD1 matches at 8 bases. The CDR3 has 16 residues. Germline CDR1 reads LGHNA; CDR2 reads YNFKEQ. J gave up 2 bases and V 3 bases, and 5 bases lay outside the gene matches. CDR3 region: CASSHRGQKNTGELFF. In DNA, the CDR3 is TGTGCCAGCAGCCACAGGGGGCAAAAAAACACCGGGGAGCTGTTTTTT.

The genes are TRBV6-5 and TRBJ1-1; D is uncertain. Germline loops: CDR1 MNHEY, CDR2 SVGAGI. Trimming pared 6 bases from V and 2 bases from J, leaving 10 bases between. The CDR3 covers 13 residues. The CDR3 coding sequence is TGTGCCAGCAGACTACCCCCTAACACTGAAGCTTTCTTT. This encodes CASRLPPNTEAFF.

The chain uses TRBV10-3 and TRBJ1-3; 9 positions match TRBD1. The germline V gene encodes CDR1 ENHRY and CDR2 SYGVKD. This CDR3 is 15 amino acids long. Germline trimming cut 6 bases from V and 2 bases from J; bases unmatched to any gene: 5. The CDR3 sequence: CAISPGTGTGNTIYF. For the CDR3, the DNA is TGTGCCATCAGCCCCGGGACAGGGACTGGAAACACCATATATTTT.

The chain uses TRBV30 and TRBJ2-1; 7 bases are shared with TRBD2. J gave up 10 bases and V 8 bases, and 17 bases lay outside the gene matches. The CDR3 spans 14 residues. The germline gives CDR1 GTSNPN, CDR2 SVGIG (reference sequence). The CDR3 DNA sequence: TGTGCCAGCTCTAGCGGTTCTAAGGGAACGGAGCAGTTCTTC. Translating gives CASSSGSKGTEQFF. Filled out from reference TRBV30 and TRBJ2-1, the complete variable domain reads SQTIHQWPATLVQPVGSPLSLECTVEGTSNPNLYWYRQAAGRGLQLLFYSVGIGQISSEVPQNLSASRPQDRQFILSSKKLLLSDSGFYLCASSSGSKGTEQFFGPGTRLTVL.

The chain employs TRBV18 and TRBJ1-1; a possible D gene is TRBD1 (6 bases). The germline gives CDR1 KGHSH, CDR2 LQKENI. The V and J ends lost 3 bases and 1 base respectively, with 6 bases between them. The CDR3 has 13 residues. CDR3 region: CASSPTGNTEAFF. The DNA of the CDR3 is TGTGCCAGCTCACCGACAGGGAACACTGAAGCTTTCTTT.

The chain links TRBV28 to TRBJ2-7, with 11 bases aligning to TRBD2. This CDR3 has 15 residues. Germline CDR1 is MDHEN and CDR2 is SYDVKM. Trimming took 6 bases from V and 3 from J; bases not matched to a gene: 7. The CDR3 bases are TGTGCCAGCAGGATACCGGGACTAGCGGACTACGAGCAGTACTTC. Its translation is CASRIPGLADYEQYF.

The chain couples TRBV5-1 to TRBJ1-4; 9 bases are a match to TRBD1. Germline CDR1 and CDR2: SGHRS and YFSETQ. The length of the CDR3 is 14 residues. The V gene end was trimmed by 4 bases and the J gene end by 6 bases; junction bases not matched to a gene: 4. The CDR3 spells CASSPRDRDEKLFF. The CDR3, as DNA: TGCGCCAGCAGCCCCCGGGACAGGGATGAAAAACTGTTTTTT.

The V call is TRBV4-3, the J call TRBJ2-6; D possibly corresponds to TRBD2 (5 bases). The CDR3 loop spans 17 amino acids. CDR1 and CDR2 from the germline V gene are LGHNA and YSLEER. Deletions cut 1 base from V and 0 bases from J, with 10 bases between. The CDR3 coding sequence is TGCGCCAGCAGCCAAGTACGGGGAAGCTCTGGGGCCAACGTCCTGACTTTC. Its translation is CASSQVRGSSGANVLTF.

The CDR3 DNA reads as TGTGCCAGCAGCTTATTCCCCGGGACAGGGGGCGTTAACTATGGCTACACCTTC. It codes for CASSLFPGTGGVNYGYTF. The chain has TRBV7-2 and TRBJ1-2; TRBD1 agrees at 12 bases. There are 18 residues in the CDR3. Germline V lookup: CDR1 SGHTA, CDR2 FQGNSA. The V and J ends lost 2 bases and 1 base, in that order; junction bases with no gene match: 8.

The V gene is TRBV9, the J gene TRBJ2-3; 7 nucleotides agree with TRBD2. The length of the CDR3 is 16 residues. V was pared by 0 bases and J by 0 bases, with 4 bases of the junction left unmatched. Looked up from germline, CDR1 is SGDLS and CDR2 is YYNGEE. CDR3 bases: TGTGCCAGCAGCGTAGAAAGCGGGACTAGCACAGATACGCAGTATTTT. Encoded protein: CASSVESGTSTDTQYF.

The gene calls are TRBV30 and TRBJ1-2; D call uncertain. V lost 5 bases and J lost 1, with 8 bases in between. The CDR3 spans 12 residues. Germline CDR1 reads GTSNPN; CDR2 reads SVGIG (reference sequence). The CDR3 bases are TGTGCCTGGTCGGGGATTAACTATGGCTACACCTTC. Residues: CAWSGINYGYTF.

The genes are TRBV5-4 and TRBJ1-2; TRBD1 agrees at 7 bases. CDR1 is SGHNT, CDR2 YYREEE, per germline (reference sequence). The CDR3 extends over 14 amino acids. Trimming took 2 bases from V and 13 from J; bases not matched to a gene: 14. In DNA form, the CDR3 reads TGTGCCAGCAGCTTAGACACCGGGACAGTCGTTGGCACCTTC. This translates into CASSLDTGTVVGTF. The variable domain in full, with the rest retrieved from reference TRBV5-4 and TRBJ1-2, is ETGVTQSPTHLIKTRGQQVTLRCSSQSGHNTVSWYQQALGQGPQFIFQYYREEENGRGNFPPRFSGLQFPNYSSELNVNALELDDSALYLCASSLDTGTVVGTFGSGTRLTVV.

The chain uses TRBV7-2 and TRBJ1-2; D not certain. The V and J ends lost 2 bases and 11 bases respectively, with 12 bases between them. CDR1 SGHTA and CDR2 FQGNSA come from the germline V gene. The CDR3 extends over 12 amino acids. CDR3: CASSLLPTLYTF. In nucleotides, the CDR3 is TGTGCCAGCAGCTTACTTCCAACCCTATACACCTTC.

This chain uses TRBV14 with TRBJ2-7; 14 bases line up with TRBD2. The CDR3 extends over 19 amino acids. V lost 1 base, J lost 3 bases, and 11 bases stayed unmatched. The germline V gene has CDR1 SGHDN and CDR2 FVKESK. CDR3 DNA sequence: TGTGCCAGCAGCCAAGCCCTGGGACTAGCGGGAGAGATAAGCTACGAGCAGTACTTC. Its protein is CASSQALGLAGEISYEQYF.

The V call is TRBV25-1, the J call TRBJ2-3; TRBD2 matches at 8 bases. CDR1 is MGHDK and CDR2 is SYGVNS in the germline V gene. The CDR3 covers 14 residues. The V segment lost 6 bases and the J segment 1 base; nucleotides outside the gene matches: 3. The CDR3 protein is CASRTSGGTDTQYF. CDR3 nucleotides: TGTGCCAGCAGAACTAGCGGAGGCACAGATACGCAGTATTTT.

This clone was seen a single time. The chain uses TRBV19 and TRBJ2-1, with 12 bases fitting TRBD2. Looked up from germline, CDR1 is LNHDA and CDR2 is SQIVND (reference sequence). After removal of 4 bases from V and 6 bases from J, the junction contained 7 bases not matched to a gene. This CDR3 comprises 16 residues. DNA for the CDR3: TGTGCCAGTAGTAGAGTGACTAGCGGGGGTCCCAATGAGCAGTTCTTC. Its translation: CASSRVTSGGPNEQFF.